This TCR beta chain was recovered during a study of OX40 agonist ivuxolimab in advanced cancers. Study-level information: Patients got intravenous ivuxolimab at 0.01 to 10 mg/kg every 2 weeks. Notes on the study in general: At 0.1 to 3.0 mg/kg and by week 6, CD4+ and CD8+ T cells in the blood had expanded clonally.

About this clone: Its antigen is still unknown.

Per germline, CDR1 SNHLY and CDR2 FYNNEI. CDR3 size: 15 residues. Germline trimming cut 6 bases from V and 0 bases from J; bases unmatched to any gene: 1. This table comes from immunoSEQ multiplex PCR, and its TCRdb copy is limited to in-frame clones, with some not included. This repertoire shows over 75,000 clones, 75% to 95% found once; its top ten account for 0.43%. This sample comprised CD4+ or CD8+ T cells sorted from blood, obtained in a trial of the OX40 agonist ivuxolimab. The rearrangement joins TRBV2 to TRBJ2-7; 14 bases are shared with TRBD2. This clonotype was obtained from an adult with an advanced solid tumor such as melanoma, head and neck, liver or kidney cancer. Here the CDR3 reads CASRTSGRASYEQYF. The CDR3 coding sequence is TGTGCCAGCAGGACTAGCGGGAGGGCCTCCTACGAGCAGTACTTC.